Each of the 11 T cell receptor beta chains below was sequenced from the same sample in a study of cytomegalovirus exposure and HLA in healthy donors. Both 60 Vbeta primers and 13 Jbeta primers went into the PCR. Libraries were prepared by immunoSEQ multiplex PCR; TCRdb keeps only in-frame clonotypes and omits some of them. The sample lists roughly 97,000 clones; about three quarters were seen once. Material for sequencing was PBMCs. These TCRs come from a man aged 55 to 70 in good health and CMV-seropositive.

V and J are TRBV9 and TRBJ2-1; D is ambiguous. V was cut by 5 bases and J by 6 bases, with 18 bases left in between. Germline values: CDR1 SGDLS, CDR2 YYNGEE. There are 15 residues in the CDR3. CDR3 sequence reads: CASSEAGLVGNEQFF. In DNA, the CDR3 is TGTGCCAGCAGTGAGGCTGGTTTGGTGGGCAATGAGCAGTTCTTC.

The chain combines TRBV9 with TRBJ1-1; 8 nucleotides line up with TRBD1. V was clipped by 0 bases and J by 4 bases; unmatched bases: 5. Germline CDR1 and CDR2: SGDLS and YYNGEE. The CDR3 spans 15 residues. The CDR3 protein is CASSVARDRSTEAFF. The CDR3 DNA reads as TGTGCCAGCAGCGTAGCTCGGGACAGGAGCACTGAAGCTTTCTTT. The full variable domain, with the rest looked up from reference TRBV9 and TRBJ1-1, is DSGVTQTPKHLITATGQRVTLRCSPRSGDLSVYWYQQSLDQGLQFLIQYYNGEERAKGNILERFSAQQFPDLHSELNLSSLELGDSALYFCASSVARDRSTEAFFGQGTRLTVV.

V and J are TRBV2 and TRBJ2-5; TRBD1 matches at 7 bases. The tail of the sequence fits TRBJ2-7 better, so the J call may be wrong. CDR1 SNHLY and CDR2 FYNNEI come from the germline V gene. CDR3 length equals 13 residues. CDR3 sequence: CASSEDRYYEQYF. The CDR3 coding sequence is TGTGCCAGCAGTGAGGACAGGTACTACGAGCAGTACTTC.

CDR3 residues: CASREISGNTIYF. As DNA, the CDR3 is TGTGCCAGCAGGGAGATCTCTGGAAACACCATATATTTT. The chain has TRBV6-1 and TRBJ1-3; no clear D. This CDR3 region has 13 residues. V shed 6 bases and J shed 0 bases, with 6 bases lying between them. Germline V gene sequence: CDR1 MNHNS, CDR2 SASEGT.

Worth noting for this clone: Germline is not matched at one junction end, which may reflect a read error. Other nucleotide sequences from this sample produce the same CDR3. The V and J genes are TRBV5-1 and TRBJ1-1, with D tentatively TRBD1 (5 bases). Germline CDR1 is SGHRS and CDR2 is YFSETQ. This CDR3 is built from 15 residues. CDR3 bases: TGCGCCAGCAGCTTAGATAAGGGACCTCGGGAGGAAGCTTTCTTC. Its protein is CASSLDKGPREEAFF.

The CDR3 protein is CASSVANFWDSGTGELFF. The CDR3 coding sequence is TGTGCCAGCAGCGTAGCTAATTTTTGGGACAGCGGCACCGGGGAGCTGTTTTTT. The J gene is TRBJ2-2, the V gene TRBV9; 7 bases map to TRBD1. The germline V gene has CDR1 SGDLS and CDR2 YYNGEE. The CDR3 is 18 amino acids. V was clipped by 0 bases and J by 4 bases; unmatched bases: 12.

The chain carries TRBV6-1 and TRBJ1-6, with D tentatively TRBD1 (5 bases). V lost 0 bases to trimming and J lost 9 bases, with 12 bases between them. The germline V gene encodes CDR1 MNHNS and CDR2 SASEGT. The CDR3 spans 15 residues. CDR3 nucleotides: TGTGCCAGCAGTGAAGCTGGGGGGTATGGTTCACCCCTCCACTTT. It specifies CASSEAGGYGSPLHF.

The chain recombines TRBV9 with TRBJ2-1; 9 bases fit TRBD2. V shed 5 bases and J 10 bases; nucleotides not matched to a gene: 13. The CDR3 totals 15 residues. CDR1 SGDLS and CDR2 YYNGEE come from the germline V gene. The CDR3 loop is CASSRSSGGGGEQFF. As DNA, the CDR3 is TGTGCCAGCAGTCGTAGTAGCGGGGGAGGAGGAGAGCAGTTCTTC.

The CDR3 sequence is CASSLSPGSDTEAFF. The CDR3 region has the DNA TGTGCCAGCAGCTTAAGCCCGGGAAGTGACACTGAAGCTTTCTTT. The V gene is TRBV7-6, the J gene TRBJ1-1; D is ambiguous. CDR3 length: 15 residues. CDR1 and CDR2 (germline): SGHVS, FNYEAQ. V dropped 2 bases and J dropped 3 bases, with 13 bases sitting between them.

The chain joins TRBV28 to TRBJ1-2; D is uncertain. This CDR3 region has 12 residues. The V and J ends lost 4 bases and 4 bases respectively, with 7 bases between them. Germline values: CDR1 MDHEN, CDR2 SYDVKM. CDR3 in DNA: TGTGCCAGCAGTTCCCACGGCTATGGCTACACCTTC. Translated: CASSSHGYGYTF.

V is TRBV28 and J is TRBJ1-1; tentative D call: TRBD1 (6 bases). Trimming removed 6 bases from V and 1 base from J, with 9 bases in between. Germline values: CDR1 MDHEN, CDR2 SYDVKM. This CDR3 is built from 13 residues. As DNA, the CDR3 is TGTGCCAGCAGAGAACAGGGGAACACTGAAGCTTTCTTT. The encoded protein is CASREQGNTEAFF.